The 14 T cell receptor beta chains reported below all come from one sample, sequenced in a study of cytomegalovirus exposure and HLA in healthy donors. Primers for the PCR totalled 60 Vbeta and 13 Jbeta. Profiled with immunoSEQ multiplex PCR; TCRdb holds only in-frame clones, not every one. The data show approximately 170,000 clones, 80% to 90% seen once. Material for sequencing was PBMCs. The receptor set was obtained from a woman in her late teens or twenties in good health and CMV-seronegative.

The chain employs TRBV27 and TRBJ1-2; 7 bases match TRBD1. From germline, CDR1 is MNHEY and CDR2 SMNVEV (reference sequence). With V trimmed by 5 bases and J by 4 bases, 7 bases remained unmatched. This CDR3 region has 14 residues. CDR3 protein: CASSPSQGGYGYTF. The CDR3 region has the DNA TGTGCCAGCAGTCCATCCCAGGGGGGCTATGGCTACACCTTC.

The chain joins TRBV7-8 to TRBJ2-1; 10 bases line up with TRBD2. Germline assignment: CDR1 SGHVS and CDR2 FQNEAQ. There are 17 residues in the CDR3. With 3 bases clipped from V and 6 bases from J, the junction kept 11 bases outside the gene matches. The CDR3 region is CASSFNLAGAVSNEQFF. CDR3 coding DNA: TGTGCCAGCAGCTTTAATCTAGCGGGAGCGGTTAGCAATGAGCAGTTCTTC.

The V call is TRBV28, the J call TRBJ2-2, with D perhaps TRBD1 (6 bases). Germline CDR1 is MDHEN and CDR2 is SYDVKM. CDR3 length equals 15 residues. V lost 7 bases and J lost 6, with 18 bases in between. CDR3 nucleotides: TGTGCCAGCACCCTTGGGGGCAGGGTCGCCGGGGAGCTGTTTTTT. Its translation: CASTLGGRVAGELFF.

The CDR3 is CASSPGDTGELFF. For the CDR3, the DNA is TGTGCCAGCAGCCCCGGTGACACCGGGGAGCTGTTTTTT. The rearrangement joins TRBV6-5 to TRBJ2-2; D is undetermined. The CDR3 contains 13 residues. Trimming cost V 6 bases and J 3 bases, with 8 bases left between them. CDR1 is MNHEY, CDR2 SVGAGI, per germline.

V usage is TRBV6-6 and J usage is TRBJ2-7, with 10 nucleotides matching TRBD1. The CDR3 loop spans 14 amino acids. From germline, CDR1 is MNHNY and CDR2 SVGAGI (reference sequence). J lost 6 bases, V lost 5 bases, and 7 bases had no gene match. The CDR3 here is CASSRTGTGAEQYF. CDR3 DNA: TGTGCCAGCAGTAGGACCGGGACAGGGGCCGAGCAGTACTTC.

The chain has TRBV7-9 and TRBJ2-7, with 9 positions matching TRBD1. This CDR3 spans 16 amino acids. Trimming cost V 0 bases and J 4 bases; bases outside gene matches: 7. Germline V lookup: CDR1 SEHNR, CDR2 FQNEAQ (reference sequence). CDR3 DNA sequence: TGTGCCAGCAGCTTAGCGGGACAGGGTCTTCGTTACGAGCAGTACTTC. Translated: CASSLAGQGLRYEQYF.

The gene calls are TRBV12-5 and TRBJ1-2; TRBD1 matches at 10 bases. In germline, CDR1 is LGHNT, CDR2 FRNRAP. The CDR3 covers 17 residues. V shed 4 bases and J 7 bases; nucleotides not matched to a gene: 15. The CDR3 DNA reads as TGTGCTAGTGGTTCCTCGGGACAGGGGAAGGTATACGGTGGCTACACCTTC. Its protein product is CASGSSGQGKVYGGYTF.

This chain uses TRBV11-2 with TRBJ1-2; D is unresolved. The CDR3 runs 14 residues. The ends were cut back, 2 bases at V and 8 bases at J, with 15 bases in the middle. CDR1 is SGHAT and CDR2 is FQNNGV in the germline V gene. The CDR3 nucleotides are TGTGCCAGCAGCTTACCCCAAACCCGGGAGGGCTACACCTTC. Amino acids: CASSLPQTREGYTF.

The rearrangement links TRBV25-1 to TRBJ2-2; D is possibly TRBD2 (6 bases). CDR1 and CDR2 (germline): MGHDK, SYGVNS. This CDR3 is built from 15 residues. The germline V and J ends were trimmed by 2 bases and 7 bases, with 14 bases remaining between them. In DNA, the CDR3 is TGTGCCAGCAGTGAACTAGCGCGGAATCACGGGGAGCTGTTTTTT. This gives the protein CASSELARNHGELFF. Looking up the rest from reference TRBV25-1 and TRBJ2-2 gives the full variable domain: EADIYQTPRYLVIGTGKKITLECSQTMGHDKMYWYQQDPGMELHLIHYSYGVNSTEKGDLSSESTVSRIRTEHFPLTLESARPSHTSQYLCASSELARNHGELFFGEGSRLTVL.

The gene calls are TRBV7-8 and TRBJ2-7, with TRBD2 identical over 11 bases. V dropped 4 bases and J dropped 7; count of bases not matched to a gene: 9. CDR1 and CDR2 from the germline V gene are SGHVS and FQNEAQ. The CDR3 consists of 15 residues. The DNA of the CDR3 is TGTGCCAGCAGCTCCGGACTAGCGGGTCAGGGAGAGCAGTACTTC. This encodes CASSSGLAGQGEQYF.

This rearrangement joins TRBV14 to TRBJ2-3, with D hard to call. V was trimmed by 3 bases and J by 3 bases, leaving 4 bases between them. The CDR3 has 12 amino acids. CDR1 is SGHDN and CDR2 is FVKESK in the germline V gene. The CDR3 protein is CASSHVTDTQYF. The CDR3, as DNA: TGTGCCAGCAGCCACGTAACAGATACGCAGTATTTT.

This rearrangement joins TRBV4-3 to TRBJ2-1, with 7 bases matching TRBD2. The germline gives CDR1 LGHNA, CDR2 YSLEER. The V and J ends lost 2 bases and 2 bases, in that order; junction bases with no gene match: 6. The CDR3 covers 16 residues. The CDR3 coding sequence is TGCGCCAGCAGCCAACGAGGTAGCGGGCCCTACAATGAGCAGTTCTTC. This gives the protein CASSQRGSGPYNEQFF.

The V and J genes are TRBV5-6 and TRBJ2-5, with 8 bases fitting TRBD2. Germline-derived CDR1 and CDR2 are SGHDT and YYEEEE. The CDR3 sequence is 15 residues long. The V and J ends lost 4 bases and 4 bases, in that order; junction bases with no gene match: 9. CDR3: CASSLRIAGRETQYF. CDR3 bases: TGTGCCAGCAGCCTGAGAATAGCGGGAAGAGAGACCCAGTACTTC. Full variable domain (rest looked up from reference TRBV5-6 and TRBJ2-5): DAGVTQSPTHLIKTRGQQVTLRCSPKSGHDTVSWYQQALGQGPQFIFQYYEEEERQRGNFPDRFSGHQFPNYSSELNVNALLLGDSALYLCASSLRIAGRETQYFGPGTRLLVL.

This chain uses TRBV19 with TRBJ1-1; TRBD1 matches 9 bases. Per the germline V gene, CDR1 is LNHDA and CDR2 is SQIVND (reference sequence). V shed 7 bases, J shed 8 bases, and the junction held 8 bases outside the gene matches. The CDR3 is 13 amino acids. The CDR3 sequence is CASKDRGRTEAFF. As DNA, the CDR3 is TGTGCCAGTAAGGACAGGGGACGAACGGAAGCTTTCTTT. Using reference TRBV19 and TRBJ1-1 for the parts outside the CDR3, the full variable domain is DGGITQSPKYLFRKEGQNVTLSCEQNLNHDAMYWYRQDPGQGLRLIYYSQIVNDFQKGDIAEGYSVSREKKESFPLTVTSAQKNPTAFYLCASKDRGRTEAFFGQGTRLTVV.